This TCR beta chain was found in a study of T cells in Graves' hyperthyroidism and ophthalmopathy. Regarding this clonotype: No antigen is known for it.

The CDR3 has 16 residues. Germline V gene lookup returns CDR1 KGHSH and CDR2 LQKENI. The V segment lost 0 bases and the J segment 7 bases; nucleotides outside the gene matches: 10. Findings and limits, study-wide: A model of 13 V-J pairs discriminated ophthalmopathy from stable hyperthyroidism. Among clonotypes expanded in thyroid above 0.001, most were also found in blood.

A patient was excluded if there was uncontrolled infection, other autoimmune disease, pregnancy or lactation. Using RNA transcripts as the source, TCR beta CDR3 regions were amplified. HTBI primers were employed in a first-round RT-PCR of the TCR CDR3. In TCRdb, the multiplex PCR reads were re-called with MiXCR into one record per CDR3 protein. This table has about 210,000 distinct CDR3 sequences, approximately 20% appearing once. The clonotype was recovered from a man aged 35-49 years with Graves' hyperthyroidism. This chain connects TRBV18 to TRBJ2-7; TRBD1 aligns across 9 bases. The sequenced sample was blood. This CDR3 reads CASSPPSGTGFGEQYF. CDR3 sequence (DNA): TGTGCCAGCTCACCACCGTCCGGGACAGGGTTCGGGGAGCAGTACTTC.